Presented here are 9 T cell receptor beta chains from one specimen sequenced in a study of T-cell reconstitution after alpha-beta-depleted transplantation in children. Preparation of the TCRbeta library involved a method that used unique molecular identifiers. TCRdb re-called the PCR reads with MiXCR, one entry per CDR3 protein. The sample records roughly 300,000 distinct CDR3 sequences, about a tenth being singletons. Sequences were derived from PBMCs from the stem cell graft donor, sampled from the stem cell graft. The receptors here all came from a human donor who donated a stem cell graft to a child with acute lymphoblastic leukemia.

This clonotype occurred a few times. The V call is TRBV4-1, the J call TRBJ1-1; D unclear. Trimming took off 3 bases at V and 0 bases at J, with 8 bases between the two ends. The CDR3 contains 14 residues. Looked up from germline, CDR1 is MGHRA and CDR2 is YSYEKL. CDR3 loop: CASSQPVMNTEAFF. The CDR3 coding sequence is TGCGCCAGCAGCCAGCCCGTAATGAACACTGAAGCTTTCTTT.

The gene calls are TRBV5-1 and TRBJ2-7, with 11 bases aligning to TRBD1. Germline CDR1 and CDR2: SGHRS and YFSETQ. The V segment lost 8 bases and the J segment 7 bases; nucleotides outside the gene matches: 11. The CDR3 loop spans 14 amino acids. The CDR3 protein is CASRWGQGEEEQYF. Here the CDR3 DNA reads TGCGCCAGTCGATGGGGACAGGGGGAGGAAGAGCAGTACTTC.

This clonotype was observed many times. J is TRBJ2-6 and V is TRBV27; D perhaps matches TRBD1 (6 bases). This CDR3 is built from 17 residues. CDR1 is MNHEY, CDR2 SMNVEV, per germline (reference sequence). Trimming stripped 6 bases from V and 0 bases from J, with 15 bases between. The CDR3 region is CASRDRISLSGANVLTF. In nucleotides, the CDR3 is TGTGCCAGCAGGGACAGAATTTCCCTCTCTGGGGCCAACGTCCTGACTTTC. Complete variable domain (other parts from reference TRBV27 and TRBJ2-6): EAQVTQNPRYLITVTGKKLTVTCSQNMNHEYMSWYRQDPGLGLRQIYYSMNVEVTDKGDVPEGYKVSRKEKRNFPLILESPSPNQTSLYFCASRDRISLSGANVLTFGAGSRLTVL.

This clonotype was observed a few times. The rearrangement joins TRBV4-1 to TRBJ2-1; perhaps TRBD1 as D (6 bases). This CDR3 is 13 amino acids long. Germline V gene lookup returns CDR1 MGHRA and CDR2 YSYEKL. V was clipped by 2 bases and J by 5 bases, with 7 bases between them. The CDR3 spells CASSQRDNNEQFF. In DNA, the CDR3 is TGCGCCAGCAGCCAACGGGACAACAATGAGCAGTTCTTC.

The CDR3, as DNA: TGTGCCAGCACCCCGGACAGGGACTATGGCTACACCTTC. Protein sequence: CASTPDRDYGYTF. The chain couples TRBV7-9 to TRBJ1-2; 8 nucleotides line up with TRBD1. This CDR3 region has 13 residues. CDR1 is SEHNR and CDR2 is FQNEAQ in the germline V gene (reference sequence). Trimming removed 7 bases from V and 3 bases from J; junction bases left unmatched: 4.

A few counts support this clonotype. The V call is TRBV5-1, the J call TRBJ2-5; unclear D gene. Trimming took off 1 base at V and 4 bases at J, with 11 bases between the two ends. Germline V gene sequence: CDR1 SGHRS, CDR2 YFSETQ. The CDR3 has 14 amino acids. The CDR3 protein is CASSLLTRGETQYF. The CDR3 region has the DNA TGCGCCAGCAGCTTGCTTACCCGCGGAGAGACCCAGTACTTC.

The chain employs TRBV20-1 and TRBJ1-5; weak D call: TRBD1 (5 bases). Trimming stripped 2 bases from V and 0 bases from J, with 11 bases between. Germline CDR1 reads DFQATT; CDR2 reads SNEGSKA (reference sequence). The CDR3 covers 15 residues. CDR3 sequence reads: CSARPDSNSNQPQHF. The CDR3 DNA sequence: TGCAGTGCTAGACCCGACAGCAATAGCAATCAGCCCCAGCATTTT.

The genes are TRBV4-1 and TRBJ2-3; the match to TRBD2 covers 10 bases. The CDR3 extends over 15 amino acids. V lost 2 bases, J lost 5 bases, and 4 bases stayed unmatched. Germline CDR1 MGHRA, CDR2 YSYEKL. The CDR3 coding sequence is TGCGCCAGCAGCCAATCAGGACTAGCGGAAGATACGCAGTATTTT. Translation gives CASSQSGLAEDTQYF.

CDR3 amino acids: CASSPGLAGVWSTDTQYF. CDR3 nucleotide sequence: TGTGCCAGCAGCCCGGGACTAGCGGGAGTATGGAGCACAGATACGCAGTATTTT. The chain is built from TRBV3-1 and TRBJ2-3; 14 bases map to TRBD2. The CDR3 sequence is 18 residues long. The germline gives CDR1 LGHDT, CDR2 YNNKEL (reference sequence). V lost 4 bases, J lost 0 bases, and 6 bases stayed unmatched.